These T cell receptor beta chains were read from a single sample in a study of shared T cell receptors in the human thymus. Generated by immunoSEQ multiplex PCR, the TCRdb table keeps only in-frame clones and is missing some. The sample includes 650,000 to 950,000 clones, over 75% of them seen just once. These data were also reused for a study on human thymus T cells.

The material sequenced was thymocytes. All receptors derive from a girl under two years old with a congenital heart defect. Both conserved end residues are trimmed from each CDR3. The D gene is left open where the match is weak.

CDR3 protein	D gene	V gene	J gene
ASSGGGQGPYEQY	TRBD1	TRBV10-1	TRBJ2-7
ASSLSSGGISYNEQF	TRBD2	TRBV7-2	TRBJ2-1
ASSFYSPGGGAEVSDEQF	NA	TRBV27	TRBJ2-1
ASSVTEGDYGYT	NA	TRBV9	TRBJ1-2
ASSPGGGYTGELF	TRBD2	TRBV14	TRBJ2-2
ASSGGRQGAEEKLF	TRBD1	TRBV9	TRBJ1-4
ASIEGGDSFYGYT	NA	TRBV6-1	TRBJ1-2
ASSVGPGQGDPDTQY	TRBD1	TRBV9	TRBJ2-3
ASSLFTPSTGDVAYNSPLH	TRBD1	TRBV4-2	TRBJ1-6
ASSLVSILRGRFAGELF	TRBD1	TRBV7-6	TRBJ2-2
ASSLRGDLQGH	NA	TRBV6-6	TRBJ2-7
ASSEGEKTFGGYT	NA	TRBV6-1	TRBJ1-2
ASSPPGGDGSPLH	TRBD1	TRBV7-2	TRBJ1-6
ASSQGARTF	TRBD1	TRBV10-1	TRBJ1-1
ARPEGATNQPQH	NA	TRBV7-8	TRBJ1-5
ASSEAGQGRQPQH	TRBD1	TRBV6-1	TRBJ1-5
ASIWGLYNEKLF	NA	TRBV28	TRBJ1-4
ASSNPNTGFDEQY	NA	TRBV7-2	TRBJ2-7
SVGGQRNYGYT	TRBD1	TRBV29-1	TRBJ1-2
ASSLVGQTSYNEQF	NA	TRBV7-9	TRBJ2-1
ASSYPYSNQPQH	NA	TRBV6-6	TRBJ1-5
ASSFGRGQGKEDTQY	NA	TRBV7-9	TRBJ2-3
ASMGGTGHIYGYT	TRBD1	TRBV19	TRBJ1-2
ASSVGPGYNEQF	NA	TRBV9	TRBJ2-1
ASSEVITGPSSYEQY	NA	TRBV6-1	TRBJ2-7
ASSFTGVGGYT	TRBD1	TRBV27	TRBJ1-2
ASSAGYSPGQGDEQY	TRBD1	TRBV28	TRBJ2-7
ASSGGGNTIY	NA	TRBV6-5	TRBJ1-3
ASSGDESGTEAF	NA	TRBV6-1	TRBJ1-1
ASSWWDRGPANTGELF	TRBD1	TRBV5-1	TRBJ2-2
ATEQGHSGNTIY	NA	TRBV6-1	TRBJ1-3